The entry below gives a single TCR beta chain sequence along with its context. Produced via immunoSEQ multiplex PCR; TCRdb's table is partial and in-frame only. The sample holds just under 150,000 clones; around 88% are singletons and the top ten take less than 20%. As to time point: blood 4 weeks post-SBRT, at nephrectomy. Treatment reported: 15 Gy SBRT to primary tumor, nephrectomy 4 weeks later. Nephrectomy followed 15 Gy stereotactic body radiation by 4 weeks. The CDR3 spans 15 residues. V lost 5 bases and J lost 1, with 12 bases in between. CDR1 and CDR2 (germline): SGHTA, FQGNSA. This entry comes from a study of radiation and T cells in renal cell carcinoma.

This clonotype originated in a woman aged 45-60 years with renal cell carcinoma. The chain uses TRBV7-2 and TRBJ1-5; D might be TRBD1 (6 bases). Sample: blood, taken from a patient whose treatment included radiotherapy and nephrectomy. CDR3 nucleotide sequence: TGTGCCAGCAGCCTCTGGGGGCAGAGCAATCAGCCCCAGCATTTT. This gives the protein CASSLWGQSNQPQHF.